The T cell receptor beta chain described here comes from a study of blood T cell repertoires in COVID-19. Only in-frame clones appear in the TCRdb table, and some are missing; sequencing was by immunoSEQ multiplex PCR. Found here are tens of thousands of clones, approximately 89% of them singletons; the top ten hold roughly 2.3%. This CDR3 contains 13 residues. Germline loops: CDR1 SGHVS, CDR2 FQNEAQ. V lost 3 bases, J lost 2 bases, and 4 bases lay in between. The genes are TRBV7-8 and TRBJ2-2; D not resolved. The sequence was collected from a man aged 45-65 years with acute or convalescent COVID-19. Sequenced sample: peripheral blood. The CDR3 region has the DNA TGTGCCAGCAGCTTTCGTAACACCGGGGAGCTGTTTTTT. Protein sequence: CASSFRNTGELFF.